These 14 T cell receptor beta chains came from one sample sequenced in a study of metastatic and nonmetastatic thyroid tumors (dated by TCRdb to between 2020 and 2021). Libraries were built with PCR. Sequenced using an Illumina HiSeq 4000. TCRdb trimmed the raw reads at Q25, called clones with MiXCR and kept productive beta chains. For this sample there are 30,000 to 40,000 clones; roughly 36% appear just once. The top ten clones comprise 20% to 25% of the sample. Before undergoing thyroid surgery, none of the patients had been given any kind of treatment. The sample was tumor tissue. These receptors were taken from a female donor with papillary thyroid cancer or a benign thyroid nodule (not recorded which). Some clones in this sample may be carry-over from other donors' samples.

This clone was counted a few times. The chain combines TRBV20-1 with TRBJ2-2; no clear D. With 3 bases removed from V and 5 bases from J, the gap between germline ends came to 19 bases. The CDR3 loop spans 16 amino acids. Per the germline V gene, CDR1 is DFQATT and CDR2 is SNEGSKA (reference sequence). CDR3 amino acids: CSARLFGNPGTGELFF. CDR3 sequence (DNA): TGCAGTGCTAGGCTCTTTGGCAACCCCGGGACCGGGGAGCTGTTTTTT.

This clone was counted a few times. The rearrangement uses TRBV12-3 or TRBV12-4 and TRBJ1-2, with 9 bases lining up with TRBD1. V lost 6 bases, J lost 7 bases, and 6 bases stayed unmatched. CDR3 length equals 13 residues. CDR3 in amino acids: CASSLGQGTGYTF. The CDR3 DNA reads TGTGCCAGCAGCCTCGGACAGGGGACTGGCTACACCTTC.

This clone was picked up a small number of times. This sequence joins TRBV4-1 and TRBJ2-1; D not resolved. V lost 6 bases, J lost 9 bases, and 27 bases lay in between. Germline V gene lookup returns CDR1 MGHRA and CDR2 YSYEKL. This CDR3 has 17 amino acids. The CDR3 bases are TGCGCCAGCAGTCTTCCCCCTCTAGAAACCCCCAACGGTGAGCAGTTCTTC. Amino acid sequence: CASSLPPLETPNGEQFF.

The sample holds a few counts of this clone. The V and J genes are TRBV30 and TRBJ1-2; D is ambiguous. Germline loops: CDR1 GTSNPN, CDR2 SVGIG (reference sequence). This CDR3 contains 14 residues. The V end lost 0 bases, the J end lost 7 bases, and 15 bases lay between the germline ends. The CDR3 protein is CAWSVKGGFRGYTF. The CDR3 region has the DNA TGTGCCTGGAGTGTAAAGGGTGGGTTCCGTGGCTACACCTTC.

This clone was seen many times. V and J are TRBV11-2 and TRBJ1-1; D is unresolved. Germline values: CDR1 SGHAT, CDR2 FQNNGV. Deletions cut 1 base from V and 6 bases from J, with 9 bases between. This CDR3 spans 13 amino acids. The CDR3 here is CASSLGSQSEAFF. The DNA for the CDR3 is TGTGCCAGCAGCTTAGGTTCCCAGTCTGAAGCTTTCTTT.

This clone came up a few times. CDR3 nucleotides: TGTGCCAGCGTCCTCGGAGGGGCCAACGTCCTGACTTTC. It translates to CASVLGGANVLTF. The chain recombines TRBV6-1 with TRBJ2-6, with D unclear. The CDR3 has 13 amino acids. V lost 8 bases and J 4 bases, leaving 9 bases between the germline ends. Germline V gives CDR1 MNHNS, CDR2 SASEGT.

The rearrangement joins TRBV27 to TRBJ2-1, with D uncertain. The CDR3 sequence is 13 residues long. Looked up from germline, CDR1 is MNHEY and CDR2 is SMNVEV (reference sequence). Trimming removed 3 bases from V and 4 bases from J, with 7 bases in between. In DNA, the CDR3 is TGTGCCAGCAGTTTCGCAGGTTACAATGAGCAGTTCTTC. It translates to CASSFAGYNEQFF.

This clone has more than one count but fewer than ten. One end of the junction does not line up with germline, which may come from a read error. The rearrangement links TRBV6-1 to TRBJ2-6, with D uncertain. Germline V gene lookup returns CDR1 MNHNS and CDR2 SASEGT. The CDR3 spans 15 residues. The CDR3 DNA sequence: TGTGCCAGCAGTTCAGACGACTCTGGGTCCAACGTCCTGACTTTC. This encodes CASSSDDSGSNVLTF.

The CDR3 loop is CASSRAGGARNYEQYF. The DNA for the CDR3 is TGTGCCAGCAGCCGGGCCGGCGGGGCTCGGAACTACGAGCAGTACTTC. The rearrangement links TRBV11-1 to TRBJ2-7; tentatively, D is TRBD2 (6 bases). V was cut by 5 bases and J by 3 bases, with 20 bases left in between. The CDR3 sequence is 16 residues long. Germline CDR1 is SGHAT and CDR2 is FQDESV (reference sequence).

To note about this clone: A much larger clone is a single base away; this may be a read error. V is TRBV7-2 and J is TRBJ1-2, with D maybe TRBD1 (5 bases). Germline V gene lookup returns CDR1 SGHTA and CDR2 FQGNSA. This CDR3 region has 14 residues. Trimming shortened V by 1 base and J by 4 bases, and 10 bases separated the two germline ends. CDR3 amino acids: CASSLGGGSYGYTF. CDR3 DNA: TGTGCCAGCAGCTTAGGGGGCGGTTCCTATGGCTACACCTTC.

This chain uses TRBV5-1 with TRBJ1-2, with D possibly TRBD1 on 5 matching bases. There are 14 residues in the CDR3. The V end lost 0 bases, the J end lost 4 bases, and 10 bases lay between the germline ends. Germline V gene sequence: CDR1 SGHRS, CDR2 YFSETQ. The CDR3, as DNA: TGCGCCAGCAGCTTGGCAGGGTTGAGCTATGGCTACACCTTC. This gives the protein CASSLAGLSYGYTF.

This clone was counted only a few times. V usage is TRBV6-1 and J usage is TRBJ2-7, with 10 bases fitting TRBD2. CDR3 length equals 13 residues. V was pared by 6 bases and J by 2 bases, with 1 base of the junction left unmatched. Germline assignment: CDR1 MNHNS and CDR2 SASEGT. In nucleotides, the CDR3 is TGTGCCAGCAGACTAGCGGGAACCTACGAGCAGTACTTC. Encoded protein: CASRLAGTYEQYF.

The rearrangement links TRBV5-1 to TRBJ1-6, with 9 bases that match TRBD1. The CDR3 length is 13 residues. The ends lost 9 bases at V and 5 bases at J; junction bases unmatched: 3. CDR1 and CDR2 (germline): SGHRS, YFSETQ. CDR3 sequence: CATRDRDNSPLHF. The CDR3, as DNA: TGCGCCACCCGGGACAGGGATAATTCACCCCTCCACTTT.

V and J are TRBV4-1 and TRBJ2-2; 9 nucleotides align to TRBD2. CDR3 length: 17 amino acids. The V and J ends lost 4 bases and 2 bases, in that order; junction bases with no gene match: 8. The V gene's germline CDR1 is MGHRA and CDR2 YSYEKL. For the CDR3, the DNA is TGCGCCAGCAGCCTGAAATCTAGCGGGACTAACACCGGGGAGCTGTTTTTT. This encodes CASSLKSSGTNTGELFF.